These 14 T cell receptor beta chains originate from one sample sequenced in a study of blood T cell repertoires in COVID-19. Data came from immunoSEQ multiplex PCR; TCRdb stores just in-frame clones and leaves some out. Altogether roughly 120,000 clones are present, 90% being singletons, with the ten largest covering 3% to 4%. Sequencing was done on a sample of peripheral blood. Every receptor here comes from a man aged 50 to 59 with active COVID-19.

This clone was found a few times. The V and J genes are TRBV6-6 and TRBJ2-1; D ambiguous. Between the trimmed V and J ends, which lost 2 bases and 10 bases, there was a span of 9 bases. The CDR3 totals 12 residues. Germline V gives CDR1 MNHNY, CDR2 SVGAGI (reference sequence). CDR3 bases: TGTGCCAGCAGTTACGCGCGAGAGGAGCAGTTCTTC. As protein: CASSYAREEQFF.

V usage is TRBV14 and J usage is TRBJ2-7, with D perhaps matching TRBD2 (6 bases). The CDR3 extends over 14 amino acids. The V end lost 1 base, the J end lost 3 bases, and 10 bases lay between the germline ends. The V gene's germline CDR1 is SGHDN and CDR2 FVKESK. The CDR3 DNA follows: TGTGCCAGCAGCCAAGGAAAGGGACTCTACGAGCAGTACTTC. It specifies CASSQGKGLYEQYF.

The chain joins TRBV2 to TRBJ2-2, with 7 positions matching TRBD1. V dropped 4 bases and J dropped 7; count of bases not matched to a gene: 9. Germline CDR1 and CDR2: SNHLY and FYNNEI. CDR3 length: 15 residues. CDR3 coding DNA: TGTGCCAGCAGTGTGGTCGCAGGGGGAGACGGGGAGCTGTTTTTT. This codes for CASSVVAGGDGELFF.

The chain employs TRBV21-1 and TRBJ2-3; TRBD1 is the table's D call and was not checked against the DNA. TRBV21-1 is recorded as a pseudogene. This CDR3 is 16 amino acids long. The CDR3 region has the DNA TGTGCCAGCAGGCCTACCGGGACAGGGGGCCCAGATACGCAGTATTTT. Its translation is CASRPTGTGGPDTQYF.

V is TRBV28 and J is TRBJ2-5, with TRBD1 identical over 8 bases. J lost 4 bases, V lost 3 bases, and 4 bases had no gene match. The germline V gene has CDR1 MDHEN and CDR2 SYDVKM. This CDR3 region has 14 residues. This CDR3 is CASSLDRAGETQYF. DNA of the CDR3: TGTGCCAGCAGTTTGGACAGGGCTGGAGAGACCCAGTACTTC.

The chain has TRBV19 and TRBJ2-1; possibly TRBD2 for D (5 bases). The CDR3 totals 16 residues. Trimming removed 4 bases from V and 4 bases from J, with 17 bases in between. Germline V CDR1 and CDR2: LNHDA, SQIVND (reference sequence). For the CDR3, the DNA is TGTGCCAGTAGTAGGTACGGACTCCGGACTTACAATGAGCAGTTCTTC. It codes for CASSRYGLRTYNEQFF.

The V gene is TRBV11-3, the J gene TRBJ2-2; D not certain. Trimming shortened V by 5 bases and J by 6 bases, and 10 bases separated the two germline ends. Germline CDR1 SGHNT, CDR2 YENEEA. The length of the CDR3 is 13 residues. The CDR3 region is CASSPSRAGELFF. The CDR3 DNA reads TGTGCCAGCAGCCCCTCCCGGGCCGGGGAGCTGTTTTTT.

This clone has a single count. This CDR3 is CASRGQGANEQFF. In nucleotides, the CDR3 is TGTGCCAGCAGGGGACAGGGGGCGAATGAGCAGTTCTTC. This sequence joins TRBV12-3 or TRBV12-4 and TRBJ2-1, with TRBD1 matching over 12 bases. This CDR3 spans 13 amino acids. Trimming removed 6 bases from V and 7 bases from J; junction bases left unmatched: 1.

The V gene is TRBV18, the J gene TRBJ1-1; TRBD1 is a possible D gene (5 bases). V was cut by 4 bases and J by 1 base, with 7 bases left in between. CDR3 size: 13 residues. Germline V gives CDR1 KGHSH, CDR2 LQKENI. The DNA of the CDR3 is TGTGCCAGCTCACTACAGGAGAACACTGAAGCTTTCTTT. This codes for CASSLQENTEAFF. Full variable domain (outside the CDR3, taken from reference TRBV18 and TRBJ1-1): NAGVMQNPRHLVRRRGQEARLRCSPMKGHSHVYWYRQLPEEGLKFMVYLQKENIIDESGMPKERFSAEFPKEGPSILRIQQVVRGDSAAYFCASSLQENTEAFFGQGTRLTVV.

The J gene is TRBJ2-3, the V gene TRBV7-2; a possible D gene is TRBD2 (6 bases). The CDR3 sequence is 15 residues long. V was cut by 5 bases and J by 4 bases, with 16 bases left in between. Germline CDR1 is SGHTA and CDR2 is FQGNSA. As DNA, the CDR3 is TGTGCCAGCAGCCCCCCCCTAGCTAGCGCAGATACGCAGTATTTT. This sequence encodes CASSPPLASADTQYF.

This clone was recorded once. V is TRBV12-5 and J is TRBJ2-1; TRBD2 aligns across 8 bases. V lost 0 bases and J lost 9; bases outside the gene matches: 13. Germline lookup yields CDR1 LGHNT and CDR2 FRNRAP. The CDR3 has 17 residues. CDR3 region: CASGLVPGTGRAGEQFF. The CDR3 region has the DNA TGTGCTAGTGGTTTGGTACCGGGGACCGGGAGGGCCGGTGAGCAGTTCTTC.

This chain joins TRBV11-2 and TRBJ2-1; 8 bases match TRBD1. The V and J ends lost 2 bases and 9 bases, in that order; junction bases with no gene match: 9. Germline V gene sequence: CDR1 SGHAT, CDR2 FQNNGV. This CDR3 is built from 15 residues. This chain's CDR3 is CASSLTLQGVGEQFF. As DNA, the CDR3 is TGTGCCAGCAGCTTAACCTTACAGGGGGTGGGTGAGCAGTTCTTC.

The chain links TRBV12-5 to TRBJ2-6, with 8 bases fitting TRBD1. The germline V gene encodes CDR1 LGHNT and CDR2 FRNRAP. The CDR3 has 18 amino acids. V dropped 5 bases and J dropped 0; count of bases not matched to a gene: 9. This chain's CDR3 is CASGPGTGDLSGANVLTF. In DNA form, the CDR3 reads TGTGCTAGTGGTCCCGGGACAGGTGACCTCTCTGGGGCCAACGTCCTGACTTTC.

V gene TRBV12-5 combines with J gene TRBJ1-5; possibly TRBD1 for D (5 bases). The germline V and J ends were trimmed by 6 bases and 0 bases, with 12 bases remaining between them. Germline V gene sequence: CDR1 LGHNT, CDR2 FRNRAP. The CDR3 totals 15 residues. CDR3 sequence: CASGSGTYSNQPQHF. The CDR3 DNA reads TGTGCTAGTGGCTCGGGGACTTATAGCAATCAGCCCCAGCATTTT.